The rows below give T cell receptor beta chains drawn from one sample of a study of blood T cell repertoires in COVID-19. Generated by immunoSEQ multiplex PCR, the TCRdb table keeps only in-frame clones and is missing some. The sample records fewer than 350,000 clones, around 90% being singletons. The sequencing sample was made of peripheral blood. These receptors all come from a man between 18 and 29 years old with active or convalescent COVID-19. The conserved cysteine and the conserved F or W are not part of the CDR3 here. Fields, in order: clone size, J gene, V gene, CDR3 protein. Size is stated for part of the rows, as once, few or many counts, or as a class when the clone is expanded.

once TRBJ2-7 TRBV12-5 ASGLVLGVRREQY
once TRBJ1-1 TRBV5-6 ASSLERRMNTEAF
NA TRBJ1-2 TRBV10-3 AISFKTGGTGYT
NA TRBJ1-2 TRBV5-1 ASSLALANYGYT
NA TRBJ1-2 TRBV2 ASSVQGDGYT
NA TRBJ2-7 TRBV19 ASSSQTGPAEQY
NA TRBJ1-1 TRBV4-1 ASSGREQGTTEAF
many TRBJ2-7 TRBV6-1 ASSEFSGESYEQY
NA TRBJ2-1 TRBV28 ASSPLAGAPYNEQF
once TRBJ1-3 TRBV28 ASSPPPAGNTIY
NA TRBJ2-4 TRBV5-8 ASSELAGGRRNIQY
NA TRBJ1-1 TRBV10-2 ASNKGDYTEAF
NA TRBJ1-5 TRBV6-4 ASSPYDSPNQPQH
NA TRBJ2-1 TRBV6-5 ASSYSLRNEQF
NA TRBJ1-5 TRBV4-1 ASSQVHSATGQPQH
NA TRBJ2-3 TRBV7-3 ASSLASGQTDTQY
NA TRBJ2-1 TRBV10-1 ASSGTSGGYSYNEQF
NA TRBJ1-1 TRBV6-5 ASKRDRGLSTEAF
NA TRBJ1-1 TRBV6-5 ASSQRQGADTEAF
NA TRBJ1-1 TRBV7-2 ASSLGTYMNTEAF
NA TRBJ2-7 TRBV5-6 ASSLGVYEQY
once TRBJ1-1 TRBV11-2 ASSLVGGREGIRNTEAF
NA TRBJ1-1 TRBV5-4 ASSLSAGGTEAF
NA TRBJ2-5 TRBV5-1 ASSLGASGGQETQY
NA TRBJ2-7 TRBV13 ASSPSDTYEQY
NA TRBJ1-2 TRBV15 ATSRDRSGKSYGYT
NA TRBJ1-5 TRBV7-3 ASSTRDRTNQPQH
NA TRBJ2-1 TRBV9 ASSGLADDEQF
NA TRBJ2-1 TRBV19 ASSVTGGYNEGQF